This paragraph reports one T cell receptor (beta chain). The antigen it binds to is not known. Compared with germline, one end of the junction differs, possibly owing to a read error. Each donor gave one peripheral blood draw, averaging roughly 120 mL, which was collected into heparinised tubes. Naive, central memory, regulatory and stem cell-like memory CD4+ T cells were sorted on a BD FACSAria II using a panel including CD45RO, CCR7, CD25, CD127, CD95 and CD27. All sorted populations exceeded 95% purity. Right away, PBMCs were isolated by Lymphoprep density gradient centrifugation and were stained directly, with no culture step. So that batch effects would be minimized, each experiment stained and sorted samples in pairs, pairing one healthy donor with one patient. The sample originates from a study of beta chain features in type 1 diabetes (dated by TCRdb to the late 2010s). Notes on the research overall: Mean age, gender distribution, total cell number and subset yield did not differ between patients and healthy donors. A total of about 110,000,000 sorted cells were examined across all samples, and a strong correlation was observed between cell number per subset and RNA yield. The study compared the TCRB repertoires of sorted circulating CD4+ T cell subsets in recently diagnosed type 1 diabetes patients with those in matched healthy donors. Regulatory and stem cell-like memory subsets were isolated from only 8 patients and roughly eight healthy donors, whereas naive and central memory subsets came from all 30 or so donors. Overall study results and their limits: PCR may preferentially amplify shorter templates, but because patient and control samples were amplified and corrected together, any resulting skew would affect both groups equally. Fewer insertions and more nucleotide deletions at VDJ recombination sites were observed in patients with type 1 diabetes, implying thymic rearrangement abnormalities. In all four CD4+ subsets, TCRB CDR3 length was moderately but significantly shorter in type 1 diabetes patients. HLA sub-analyses involved small numbers of individuals, so any influence of HLA type on TCRB rearrangement remained unresolved. Because cDNA was sequenced instead of genomic DNA, highly expressing activated cells could be over-represented, though the groups showed no difference in activation or CD3 levels. Naive, central memory and regulatory TCRB repertoires appeared more similar among patients than among healthy donors.

All of the isolated RNA was reverse transcribed with the High Capacity cDNA Reverse Transcription Kit, so expressed TCRB transcripts were sequenced. Deep immunoSEQ sequencing was applied to naive, central memory and regulatory T cell samples, giving an average of approximately 4 million total reads per sample. Sorted cells were lysed in RLT buffer, and RNA was extracted using DNase-treated RNeasy Micro or Mini kits according to cell number. To prevent cross-contamination, every cell subset was processed on its own, while patient and healthy donor samples were processed together. The immunoSEQ multiplex PCR was used to amplify TCRB sequences from cDNA, generating 87-bp fragments that spanned the CDR3 region. The amplicons were sequenced using the Illumina HiSeq platform. Turning to the authors' computational methods: PCR bias was computationally corrected using synthetic template baselines, reads within Hamming distance 2 were collapsed, and singletons that could not be merged were discarded. By aligning reads against IMGT, V, D and J genes, CDR3 length, and insertions or deletions at six rearrangement sites were assigned. Within each subset, clonotype counts were normalized to the number of sorted cells before true diversity and Gini coefficients were calculated with the tcR R package. The overlap coefficient, calculated on TCRB nucleotide sequences, was used to quantify repertoire sharing. As a proxy for the pre-selection repertoire, out-of-frame TCRB sequences from naive cells were analyzed. This is the immuneACCESS table as TCRdb keeps it, with only in-frame sequences that have V and J called. A part of the clones is gone; compared with another copy, unresolved V genes explain less than half, and the rest is unexplained. That table gives V, J and clone size, and the DNA gave D and trimming. The sample records 200,000 to 300,000 clones, about a fifth of which are singletons. Around 0.028% of the sample rests with the top ten.

Input material: naive CD4+ T cells from blood. The label giving this sample's cell subset or site can be read as: true naive CD4+ T cells. The sequence derives from a woman between 35 and 50 years old with type 1 diabetes.

Here the CDR3 is given as CASTVGAGARTGELFF. The sequence in DNA is TGTGCCAGCACCGTAGGGGCGGGAGCAAGAACCGGGGAGCTGTTTTTT. The sequence joins TRBV9 to TRBJ2-2; the central 7 bases match TRBD2. There are 16 amino acids in the CDR3, from cysteine to phenylalanine inclusive. CDR3 DNA only is kept here, 48 bases in frame from base 1. In the germline V gene, CDR1 corresponds to SGDLS and CDR2 to YYNGEE.